Listed here are 3 T cell receptor beta chains from one sample, sequenced in a study of blood T cell repertoires in COVID-19. Produced via immunoSEQ multiplex PCR; TCRdb's table is partial and in-frame only. The table lists around 93,000 clones, approximately 82% of them singletons. The sample was peripheral blood. The receptors stem from a man aged 55 to 70 with acute or convalescent COVID-19.

This clone was seen a handful of times. J is TRBJ1-1 and V is TRBV9; TRBD1 matches at 10 bases. Germline V gene lookup returns CDR1 SGDLS and CDR2 YYNGEE. Trimming at V came to 3 bases and at J to 4 bases, leaving 3 bases not matched to a gene. The CDR3 has 14 residues. The CDR3 here is CASSGQGASTEAFF. The DNA of the CDR3 is TGTGCCAGCAGCGGACAGGGGGCGTCCACTGAAGCTTTCTTT.

The chain combines TRBV6-5 with TRBJ1-2, with D perhaps TRBD1 (5 bases). V dropped 5 bases and J dropped 4 bases, with 14 bases sitting between them. CDR3 length: 14 amino acids. Germline assignment: CDR1 MNHEY and CDR2 SVGAGI. The CDR3, as DNA: TGTGCCAGCAGTCCCGAACTCGGGGGCTATGGCTACACCTTC. This gives the protein CASSPELGGYGYTF.

This clone turned up a few times. The chain uses TRBV11-2 and TRBJ1-4; 9 positions match TRBD1. V gave up 8 bases and J gave up 6 bases; unmatched junction bases: 10. Germline V gene sequence: CDR1 SGHAT, CDR2 FQNNGV. The CDR3 has 15 residues. The CDR3 DNA reads TGTGCCAGCGTACCCGGGACAGGGTACTATGAAAAACTGTTTTTT. Protein sequence: CASVPGTGYYEKLFF.